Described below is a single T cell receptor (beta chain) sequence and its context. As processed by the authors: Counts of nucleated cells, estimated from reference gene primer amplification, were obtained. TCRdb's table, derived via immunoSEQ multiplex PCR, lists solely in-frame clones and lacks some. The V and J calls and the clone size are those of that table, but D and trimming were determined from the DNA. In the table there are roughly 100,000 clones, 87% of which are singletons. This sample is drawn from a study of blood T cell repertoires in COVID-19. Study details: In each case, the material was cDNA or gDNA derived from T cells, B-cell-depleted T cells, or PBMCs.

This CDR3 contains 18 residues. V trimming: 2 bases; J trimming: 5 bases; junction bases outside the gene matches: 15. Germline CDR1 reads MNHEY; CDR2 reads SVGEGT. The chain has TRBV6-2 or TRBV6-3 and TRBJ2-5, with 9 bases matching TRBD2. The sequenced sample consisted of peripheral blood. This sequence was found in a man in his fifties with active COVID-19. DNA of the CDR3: TGTGCCAGCAGTTACGAGCGGGGGGCGCGGGCCACGGGGGAGACCCAGTACTTC. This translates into CASSYERGARATGETQYF.